These 30 T cell receptor beta chains were sequenced from one sample in a study of technical replicates of blood from a few donors. Profiled with immunoSEQ multiplex PCR; TCRdb holds only in-frame clones, not every one. In the table there are approximately 85,000 clones, 85% to 95% of which are singletons. Material: T cells isolated from PBMCs. These receptors originate from a human donor in good health.

This sequence joins TRBV11-3 and TRBJ2-3; 9 nucleotides line up with TRBD2. CDR3 length: 15 amino acids. Per germline, CDR1 SGHNT and CDR2 YENEEA. Losses at the gene ends were 3 bases for V and 8 bases for J; bases not matched to a gene: 9. The CDR3 protein is CASSLVLAGERTQYF. The CDR3 DNA sequence: TGTGCCAGCAGCTTGGTATTAGCGGGGGAGCGTACGCAGTATTTT.

J is TRBJ2-7 and V is TRBV5-1; possibly TRBD1 for D (5 bases). CDR1 is SGHRS, CDR2 YFSETQ, per germline. CDR3 length: 15 amino acids. V was cut by 4 bases and J by 4 bases, with 18 bases left in between. The CDR3 sequence: CASSPGPRETYEQYF. The DNA of the CDR3 is TGCGCCAGCAGCCCGGGTCCCAGGGAAACGTACGAGCAGTACTTC.

The gene calls are TRBV2 and TRBJ1-1; 10 bases are shared with TRBD1. Per the germline V gene, CDR1 is SNHLY and CDR2 is FYNNEI. The CDR3 is 16 amino acids. With 5 bases clipped from V and 4 bases from J, the junction kept 10 bases outside the gene matches. The CDR3 spells CASSPLTGGLGTEAFF. Written as DNA, the CDR3 is TGTGCCAGCAGTCCCTTGACAGGGGGCCTGGGCACTGAAGCTTTCTTT.

The chain carries TRBV5-1 and TRBJ2-1, with a possible D match to TRBD1 (5 bases). This CDR3 has 15 residues. CDR1 is SGHRS, CDR2 YFSETQ, per germline. V gave up 4 bases and J gave up 0 bases, with 11 bases separating them. The CDR3 here is CASSLTGDSYNEQFF. CDR3 bases: TGCGCCAGCAGCCTCACAGGTGACTCCTACAATGAGCAGTTCTTC.

This rearrangement joins TRBV7-3 to TRBJ2-2, with a possible D match to TRBD2 (5 bases). The germline V and J ends were trimmed by 5 bases and 6 bases, with 13 bases remaining between them. The V gene's germline CDR1 is SGHTA and CDR2 FQGTGA. The CDR3 has 14 amino acids. CDR3: CASSASPGAGELFF. The DNA of the CDR3 is TGTGCCAGCAGCGCAAGCCCCGGGGCCGGGGAGCTGTTTTTT.

In this sample, this clone turned up once. V gene TRBV7-9 combines with J gene TRBJ1-1; 7 bases map to TRBD1. In germline, CDR1 is SEHNR, CDR2 FQNEAQ (reference sequence). The V and J ends lost 3 bases and 5 bases, in that order; junction bases with no gene match: 9. The CDR3 contains 15 residues. CDR3: CASSFGYRGRTEAFF. The CDR3 region has the DNA TGTGCCAGCAGCTTTGGGTACAGGGGACGAACTGAAGCTTTCTTT. Full variable domain (outside the CDR3, taken from reference TRBV7-9 and TRBJ1-1): DTGVSQNPRHKITKRGQNVTFRCDPISEHNRLYWYRQTLGQGPEFLTYFQNEAQLEKSRLLSDRFSAERPKGSFSTLEIQRTEQGDSAMYLCASSFGYRGRTEAFFGQGTRLTVV.

The V and J genes are TRBV6-5 and TRBJ2-5, with D unclear. The CDR3 totals 10 residues. Germline CDR1 reads MNHEY; CDR2 reads SVGAGI. Trimming cost V 9 bases and J 3 bases, with 5 bases left between them. The CDR3 loop is CARQKETQYF. The DNA for the CDR3 is TGTGCCAGACAGAAAGAGACCCAGTACTTC.

The rearrangement uses TRBV14 and TRBJ2-1, with 13 bases identical to TRBD2. The CDR3 runs to 20 residues. Trimming at V came to 2 bases and at J to 0 bases, leaving 10 bases not matched to a gene. Germline CDR1 SGHDN, CDR2 FVKESK. CDR3 in DNA: TGTGCCAGCAGCCAACCCGGACTAGCGGGAGCTGGGTTCTCCTACAATGAGCAGTTCTTC. Encoded protein: CASSQPGLAGAGFSYNEQFF.

The chain carries TRBV6-6 and TRBJ1-1; no firm D call. The CDR3 covers 12 residues. Germline V gene sequence: CDR1 MNHNY, CDR2 SVGAGI (reference sequence). Trimming stripped 6 bases from V and 4 bases from J, with 9 bases between. The CDR3 DNA sequence: TGTGCCAGCAGGAATATACTCACTGAAGCTTTCTTT. Amino acid sequence: CASRNILTEAFF.

J is TRBJ2-7 and V is TRBV6-5, with a possible D match to TRBD1 (5 bases). Trimming removed 0 bases at V and 6 bases at J, with 15 bases between. CDR3 size: 15 residues. Germline CDR1 reads MNHEY; CDR2 reads SVGAGI. The CDR3 nucleotides are TGTGCCAGCAGTTACTCGGTCAGGGAAGCTCGCGAGCAGTACTTC. This translates into CASSYSVREAREQYF.

The rearrangement uses TRBV5-1 and TRBJ2-5, with D possibly being TRBD1 (5 bases). Germline V gene data show CDR1 as SGHRS and CDR2 as YFSETQ. V dropped 4 bases and J dropped 0 bases, with 10 bases sitting between them. CDR3 size: 14 residues. For the CDR3, the DNA is TGCGCCAGCAGCCCGGACAACCACCAAGAGACCCAGTACTTC. Translating it yields CASSPDNHQETQYF.

This chain connects TRBV10-2 to TRBJ1-1; perhaps TRBD1 as D (6 bases). Germline CDR1 WSHSY, CDR2 SAAADI. There are 14 residues in the CDR3. Trimming took off 6 bases at V and 1 base at J, with 12 bases between the two ends. The CDR3 sequence is CASRPTGTNTEAFF. CDR3 nucleotides: TGCGCCAGCAGACCGACAGGCACGAACACTGAAGCTTTCTTT.

The chain uses TRBV10-3 and TRBJ1-2, with 7 positions matching TRBD1. With V trimmed by 10 bases and J by 3 bases, 8 bases remained unmatched. The germline V gene encodes CDR1 ENHRY and CDR2 SYGVKD. The CDR3 has 13 amino acids. CDR3 protein: CASNRGADYGYTF. CDR3 DNA: TGTGCCAGCAACAGGGGAGCGGACTATGGCTACACCTTC.

The chain employs TRBV9 and TRBJ2-1; D perhaps matches TRBD2 (7 bases). Per germline, CDR1 SGDLS and CDR2 YYNGEE. The V end was cut by 6 bases, the J end by 4 bases, with 20 bases between. The CDR3 has 16 amino acids. CDR3 bases: TGTGCCAGCACCGAGGGAGGGGGGAATGAGTACAATGAGCAGTTCTTC. Translated, it gives CASTEGGGNEYNEQFF.

The rearrangement uses TRBV7-8 and TRBJ1-1; D may be TRBD1 (6 bases). The CDR3 consists of 13 residues. Germline CDR1 and CDR2: SGHVS and FQNEAQ. V shed 2 bases and J shed 8 bases, with 12 bases lying between them. This chain's CDR3 is CASSLSQGPEAFF. The DNA of the CDR3 is TGTGCCAGCAGCTTAAGCCAGGGGCCCGAAGCTTTCTTT.

This clone was observed a single time. The gene calls are TRBV29-1 and TRBJ2-1; D gene uncertain. Trimming cost V 7 bases and J 6 bases, with 13 bases left between them. This CDR3 comprises 12 residues. In germline, CDR1 is SQVTM, CDR2 ANQGSEA. CDR3 amino acids: CSGQLTGNEQFF. The DNA for the CDR3 is TGCAGCGGCCAGTTGACGGGCAATGAGCAGTTCTTC.

In its sample, this clone was seen a few times. The chain carries TRBV10-1 and TRBJ1-1; 11 bases agree with TRBD1. CDR3 length equals 15 residues. V trimming: 4 bases; J trimming: 2 bases; junction bases outside the gene matches: 3. In germline, CDR1 is WNHNN, CDR2 SYGVQD (reference sequence). The CDR3 is CASSGGTGGNTEAFF. CDR3 bases: TGCGCCAGCAGTGGTGGGACAGGGGGAAACACTGAAGCTTTCTTT.

The chain couples TRBV29-1 to TRBJ2-3, with D possibly TRBD2 on 6 matching bases. CDR1 is SQVTM and CDR2 is ANQGSEA in the germline V gene. The CDR3 spans 12 residues. The V end lost 4 bases, the J end lost 6 bases, and 11 bases lay between the germline ends. Here the CDR3 DNA reads TGCAGCGTTGCCTTCGGAGGGGATACGCAGTATTTT. Translating gives CSVAFGGDTQYF.

This clone was observed once. The genes are TRBV6-5 and TRBJ2-5; 7 bases agree with TRBD2. The CDR3 consists of 13 residues. Trimming cost V 2 bases and J 3 bases; bases outside gene matches: 0. Germline CDR1 is MNHEY and CDR2 is SVGAGI. The CDR3 loop is CASSYGGEETQYF. The DNA of the CDR3 is TGTGCCAGCAGTTACGGGGGGGAAGAGACCCAGTACTTC.

The J gene is TRBJ2-7, the V gene TRBV30; 7 nucleotides match TRBD1. The CDR3 totals 11 residues. The germline CDR1 and CDR2 sequences are GTSNPN and SVGIG (reference sequence). The trim removed 7 bases at V and 6 bases at J, leaving 6 bases unmatched. CDR3 sequence: CAYITGAEQYF. In nucleotides, the CDR3 is TGTGCCTATATTACAGGGGCCGAGCAGTACTTC.

The V gene is TRBV6-5, the J gene TRBJ2-7; TRBD1 might be the D (6 bases). This CDR3 comprises 15 residues. V dropped 6 bases and J dropped 0 bases, with 15 bases sitting between them. From germline, CDR1 is MNHEY and CDR2 SVGAGI. The CDR3 coding sequence is TGTGCCAGCAGCCCTAACCCGGACAGCTCCTACGAGCAGTACTTC. It is translated as CASSPNPDSSYEQYF.

This chain joins TRBV19 and TRBJ1-5, with 8 bases matching TRBD1. V was pared by 5 bases and J by 8 bases, with 8 bases of the junction left unmatched. The CDR3 has 14 amino acids. CDR1 and CDR2 (germline): LNHDA, SQIVND (reference sequence). This CDR3 is CASSLQGGDEPQHF. DNA for the CDR3: TGTGCCAGTAGTTTACAGGGGGGGGATGAGCCCCAGCATTTT. Together with reference TRBV19 and TRBJ1-5, the CDR3 gives the full variable domain: DGGITQSPKYLFRKEGQNVTLSCEQNLNHDAMYWYRQDPGQGLRLIYYSQIVNDFQKGDIAEGYSVSREKKESFPLTVTSAQKNPTAFYLCASSLQGGDEPQHFGDGTRLSIL.

This sequence joins TRBV6-1 and TRBJ1-1, with D unresolved. This CDR3 is 15 amino acids long. CDR1 is MNHNS and CDR2 is SASEGT in the germline V gene. V lost 6 bases and J lost 6, with 20 bases in between. The CDR3 loop reads CASRATGSPGAEAFF. Here the CDR3 DNA reads TGTGCCAGCAGAGCTACCGGGAGCCCCGGGGCTGAAGCTTTCTTT.

The CDR3 reads CASSLGGNEKLFF. CDR3 nucleotides: TGTGCCAGCAGCTTGGGAGGTAATGAAAAACTGTTTTTT. V usage is TRBV5-4 and J usage is TRBJ1-4; no clear D gene. The CDR3 runs 13 residues. Germline V CDR1 and CDR2: SGHNT, YYREEE (reference sequence). V was pared by 0 bases and J by 4 bases, with 4 bases between.

This sequence joins TRBV4-1 and TRBJ2-3, with TRBD2 as a possible D gene (5 bases). This CDR3 is 16 amino acids long. The V end was cut by 6 bases, the J end by 2 bases, with 18 bases between. Per the germline V gene, CDR1 is MGHRA and CDR2 is YSYEKL. Here the CDR3 DNA reads TGCGCCAGCAGACCGGGGTTCCTTTCCCACACAGATACGCAGTATTTT. As protein: CASRPGFLSHTDTQYF.

The genes are TRBV2 and TRBJ2-7; no definite D call. The germline gives CDR1 SNHLY, CDR2 FYNNEI. The CDR3 extends over 12 amino acids. V was trimmed by 6 bases and J by 2 bases, leaving 8 bases between them. The CDR3 reads CASRNSAYEQYF. CDR3 nucleotide sequence: TGTGCCAGCAGGAACAGTGCCTACGAGCAGTACTTC.

V gene TRBV4-1 combines with J gene TRBJ2-1; 8 positions match TRBD1. Per the germline V gene, CDR1 is MGHRA and CDR2 is YSYEKL. This CDR3 is 16 amino acids long. V was pared by 1 base and J by 3 bases, with 5 bases of the junction left unmatched. The CDR3 loop reads CASSQGRGLNYNEQFF. The DNA for the CDR3 is TGCGCCAGCAGCCAAGGCAGGGGGCTTAACTACAATGAGCAGTTCTTC.

This clone was observed a handful of times. The gene calls are TRBV10-3 and TRBJ2-7; a weak D match, TRBD2 (5 bases). The V and J ends lost 6 bases and 2 bases respectively, with 14 bases between them. The CDR3 has 14 residues. From germline, CDR1 is ENHRY and CDR2 SYGVKD. This chain's CDR3 is CAIRGSAEAYEQYF. As DNA, the CDR3 is TGTGCCATCAGGGGTTCAGCGGAGGCCTACGAGCAGTACTTC.

The chain combines TRBV9 with TRBJ1-1, with D uncertain. The germline V and J ends were trimmed by 0 bases and 7 bases, with 10 bases remaining between them. Looked up from germline, CDR1 is SGDLS and CDR2 is YYNGEE. There are 13 residues in the CDR3. The CDR3 DNA follows: TGTGCCAGCAGCGTAGTTGGTTCCAGTGAAGCTTTCTTT. Translation: CASSVVGSSEAFF.

This chain connects TRBV14 to TRBJ1-1, with D maybe TRBD1 (6 bases). The CDR3 extends over 17 amino acids. V lost 0 bases, J lost 0 bases, and 14 bases lay in between. In germline, CDR1 is SGHDN, CDR2 FVKESK. This CDR3 reads CASSQDGGWYMNTEAFF. The DNA of the CDR3 is TGTGCCAGCAGCCAAGATGGGGGCTGGTACATGAACACTGAAGCTTTCTTT.